The present entry profiles one T cell receptor beta chain with its context. These data belong to a study of blood T cell repertoires in COVID-19. Study overall: Acute-phase and convalescent COVID-19 samples originated in the United States, Italy and Spain. Sample material is recorded as cDNA or gDNA derived from T cells, B-cell-depleted T cells, or PBMCs.

The CDR3 is 16 amino acids. CDR1 is KGHSH and CDR2 is LQKENI in the germline V gene. J lost 3 bases, V lost 2 bases, and 9 bases had no gene match. TCRdb keeps only in-frame clones here, not all; method: immunoSEQ multiplex PCR. The sample holds about 200,000 clones; approximately 91% are singletons and the top ten take around 1.6%. The source material was peripheral blood. The origin of this receptor is a man aged 18 to 35 with active or convalescent COVID-19. The rearrangement joins TRBV18 to TRBJ1-1; 7 bases are a match to TRBD1. CDR3 loop: CASSPFRQGVDTEAFF. The CDR3 DNA sequence: TGTGCCAGCTCACCATTTCGACAGGGAGTGGACACTGAAGCTTTCTTT.